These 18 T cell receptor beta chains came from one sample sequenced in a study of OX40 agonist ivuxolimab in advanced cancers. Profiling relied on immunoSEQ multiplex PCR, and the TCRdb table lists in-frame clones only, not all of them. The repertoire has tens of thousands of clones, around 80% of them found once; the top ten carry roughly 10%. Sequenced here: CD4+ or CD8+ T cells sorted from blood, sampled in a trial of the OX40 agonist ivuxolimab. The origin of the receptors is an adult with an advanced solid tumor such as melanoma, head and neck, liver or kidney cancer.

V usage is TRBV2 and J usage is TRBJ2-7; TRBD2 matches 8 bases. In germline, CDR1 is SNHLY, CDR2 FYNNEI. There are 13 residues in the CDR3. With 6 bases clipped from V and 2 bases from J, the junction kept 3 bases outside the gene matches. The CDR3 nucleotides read TGTGCCAGCAGGGCGGGGGGCACCTACGAGCAGTACTTC. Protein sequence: CASRAGGTYEQYF.

This CDR3 reads CASSLVRGDEQYF. CDR3 coding DNA: TGTGCCAGCAGTTTAGTAAGAGGGGACGAGCAGTACTTC. The chain links TRBV27 to TRBJ2-7; D tentatively reads TRBD1 or TRBD2 (5 bases each). The CDR3 is 13 residues long. With 2 bases removed from V and 5 bases from J, the gap between germline ends came to 10 bases. Germline lookup yields CDR1 MNHEY and CDR2 SMNVEV (reference sequence).

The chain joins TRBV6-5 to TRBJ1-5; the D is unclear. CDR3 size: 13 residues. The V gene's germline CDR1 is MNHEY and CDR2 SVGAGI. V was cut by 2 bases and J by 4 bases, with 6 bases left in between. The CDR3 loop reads CASSYELNQPQHF. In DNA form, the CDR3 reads TGTGCCAGCAGTTACGAGCTGAATCAGCCCCAGCATTTT.

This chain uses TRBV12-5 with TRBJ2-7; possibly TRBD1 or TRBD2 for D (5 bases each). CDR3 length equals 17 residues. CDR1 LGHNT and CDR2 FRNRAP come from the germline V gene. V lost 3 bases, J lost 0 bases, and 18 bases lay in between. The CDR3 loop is CASGFADLWGSSYEQYF. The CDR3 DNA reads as TGTGCTAGTGGTTTTGCTGACCTTTGGGGGAGCTCCTACGAGCAGTACTTC. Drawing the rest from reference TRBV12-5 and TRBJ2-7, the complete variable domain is DARVTQTPRHKVTEMGQEVTMRCQPILGHNTVFWYRQTMMQGLELLAYFRNRAPLDDSGMPKDRFSAEMPDATLATLKIQPSEPRDSAVYFCASGFADLWGSSYEQYFGPGTRLTVT.

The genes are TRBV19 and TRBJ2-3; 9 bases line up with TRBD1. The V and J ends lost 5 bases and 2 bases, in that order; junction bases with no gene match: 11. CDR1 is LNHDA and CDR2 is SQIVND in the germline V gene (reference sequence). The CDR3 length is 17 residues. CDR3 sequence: CASSASKGTGYTDTQYF. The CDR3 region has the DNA TGTGCCAGTAGTGCCTCAAAAGGGACAGGGTACACAGATACGCAGTATTTT.

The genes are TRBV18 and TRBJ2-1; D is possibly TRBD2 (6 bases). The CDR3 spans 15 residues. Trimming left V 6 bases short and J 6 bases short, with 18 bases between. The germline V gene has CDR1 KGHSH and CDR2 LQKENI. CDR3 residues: CASSPYGGGGNEQFF. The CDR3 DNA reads TGTGCCAGCTCTCCCTACGGGGGTGGAGGCAATGAGCAGTTCTTC.

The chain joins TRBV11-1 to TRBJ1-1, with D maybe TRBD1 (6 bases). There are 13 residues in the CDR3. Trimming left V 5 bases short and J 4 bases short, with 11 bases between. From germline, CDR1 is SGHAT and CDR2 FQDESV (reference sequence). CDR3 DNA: TGTGCCAGCAGCCTACAGGGTCGCACTGAAGCTTTCTTT. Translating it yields CASSLQGRTEAFF.

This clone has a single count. CDR3 amino acids: CASTAREITSPLHF. DNA of the CDR3: TGCGCCAGCACCGCCCGCGAAATTACTTCACCCCTCCACTTT. The V call is TRBV10-2, the J call TRBJ1-6; no definite D call. Trimming took 7 bases from V and 9 from J, leaving 16 bases between them. This CDR3 spans 14 amino acids. The germline V gene has CDR1 WSHSY and CDR2 SAAADI.

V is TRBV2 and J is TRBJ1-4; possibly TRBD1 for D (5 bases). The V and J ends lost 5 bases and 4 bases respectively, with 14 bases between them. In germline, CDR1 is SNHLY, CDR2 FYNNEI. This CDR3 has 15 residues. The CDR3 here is CASSLTGVYNEKLFF. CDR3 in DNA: TGTGCCAGCAGTCTCACAGGCGTTTATAATGAAAAACTGTTTTTT.

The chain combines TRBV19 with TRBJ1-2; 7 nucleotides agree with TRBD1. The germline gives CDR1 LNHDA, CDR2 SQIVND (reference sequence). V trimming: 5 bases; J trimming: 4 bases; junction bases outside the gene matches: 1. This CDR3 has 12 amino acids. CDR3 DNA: TGTGCCAGTAGTGGGGACAGCTATGGCTACACCTTC. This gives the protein CASSGDSYGYTF.

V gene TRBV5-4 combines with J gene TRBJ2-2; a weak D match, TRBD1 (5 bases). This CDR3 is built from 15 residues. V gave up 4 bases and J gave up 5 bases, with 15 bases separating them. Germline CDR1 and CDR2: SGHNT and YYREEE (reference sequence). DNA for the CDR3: TGTGCCAGCAGCCCAAGCAAAACAGGAACCGGGGAGCTGTTTTTT. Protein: CASSPSKTGTGELFF.

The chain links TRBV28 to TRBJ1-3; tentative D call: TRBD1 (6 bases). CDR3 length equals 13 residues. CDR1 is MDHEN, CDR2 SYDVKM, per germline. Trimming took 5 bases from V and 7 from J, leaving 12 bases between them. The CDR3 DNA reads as TGTGCCAGCAGTCGACTCACAGGGAACACCATATATTTT. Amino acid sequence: CASSRLTGNTIYF.

The chain's CDR3 is CSVELGTDEQYF. Here the CDR3 DNA reads TGCAGCGTTGAGCTCGGGACGGACGAGCAGTACTTC. This chain uses TRBV29-1 with TRBJ2-7; possibly TRBD1 or TRBD2 for D (5 bases each). The CDR3 extends over 12 amino acids. V was cut by 3 bases and J by 5 bases, with 11 bases left in between. Germline V gene lookup returns CDR1 SQVTM and CDR2 ANQGSEA.

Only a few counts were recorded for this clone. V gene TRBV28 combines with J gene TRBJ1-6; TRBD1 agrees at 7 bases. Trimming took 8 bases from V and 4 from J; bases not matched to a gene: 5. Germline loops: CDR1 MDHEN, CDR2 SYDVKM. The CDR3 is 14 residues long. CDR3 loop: CASLPRGYNSPLHF. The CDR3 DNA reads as TGTGCCAGCCTCCCCAGGGGGTATAATTCACCCCTCCACTTT.

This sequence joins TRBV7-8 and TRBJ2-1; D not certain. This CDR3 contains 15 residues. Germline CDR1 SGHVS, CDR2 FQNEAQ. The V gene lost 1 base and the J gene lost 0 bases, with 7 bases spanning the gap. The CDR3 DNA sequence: TGTGCCAGCAGCTTAGTGGCGTACTCCTACAATGAGCAGTTCTTC. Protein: CASSLVAYSYNEQFF.

CDR3 sequence reads: CASSPTYWDRDEQYF. DNA of the CDR3: TGTGCCAGCAGTCCTACTTACTGGGACAGGGACGAGCAGTACTTC. This chain connects TRBV7-6 to TRBJ2-7; 9 nucleotides line up with TRBD1. The CDR3 sequence is 15 residues long. The V and J ends lost 6 bases and 5 bases, in that order; junction bases with no gene match: 11. Germline loops: CDR1 SGHVS, CDR2 FNYEAQ.

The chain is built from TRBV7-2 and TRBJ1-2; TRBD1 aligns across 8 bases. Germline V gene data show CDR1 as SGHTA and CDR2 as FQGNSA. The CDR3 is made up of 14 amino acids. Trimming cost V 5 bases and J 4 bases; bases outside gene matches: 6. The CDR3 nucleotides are TGTGCCAGCAGCACAGGACAGGGTGGCTATGGCTACACCTTC. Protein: CASSTGQGGYGYTF. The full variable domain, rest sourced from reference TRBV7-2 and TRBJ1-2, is GAGVSQSPSNKVTEKGKDVELRCDPISGHTALYWYRQSLGQGLEFLIYFQGNSAPDKSGLPSDRFSAERTGGSVSTLTIQRTQQEDSAVYLCASSTGQGGYGYTFGSGTRLTVV.

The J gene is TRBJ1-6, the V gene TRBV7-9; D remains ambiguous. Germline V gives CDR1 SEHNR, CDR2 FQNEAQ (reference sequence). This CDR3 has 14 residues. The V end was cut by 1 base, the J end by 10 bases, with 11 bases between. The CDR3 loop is CASSLETAKSPLHF. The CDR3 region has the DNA TGTGCCAGCAGCTTAGAAACGGCTAAGTCACCCCTCCACTTT.